This TCR beta chain was captured by sequencing in a study of response to subunit inactivated influenza vaccine. Study results and caveats: New T cells are recruited in small numbers by each seasonal influenza vaccination, according to the authors' suggestion.

Turning to this clonotype: Its specificity is unknown. Compared with germline, one end of the junction differs, possibly owing to a read error.

The CDR3 sequence is 17 residues long. In germline, CDR1 is SSHAT, CDR2 FNYEAQ (reference sequence). In TCRdb, the RT-PCR reads were re-called with MiXCR into one record per CDR3 protein. Found here are around 490,000 distinct CDR3 sequences, 6.5% to 8% of them singletons; the top ten hold over 10%. This material consisted of PBMCs from blood, taken around 25 months after vaccination. The chain carries TRBV7-7 and TRBJ2-2; 9 bases are a match to TRBD1. This receptor was obtained from a man between 45 and 75 years old who received an inactivated influenza vaccine. In DNA, the CDR3 is TGTGCTAGCAGCTTAGCTCCCCCCGGGACAGGGAACGGGGAGCTGTTTTTT. Its protein product is CASSLAPPGTGNGELFF.